One and the same sample provided the 18 T cell receptor beta chains below, sequenced in a study of identical twins (dated by TCRdb to the mid-2010s). Libraries were made using 5' RACE. The data were produced on an Illumina HiSeq 2000. Starting from the raw public reads, TCRdb applied fastp trimming at Q25, assembled clones with MiXCR and retained in-frame beta chains. A single entry per CDR3 protein holds the most common genes and DNA from its merged rows. This sample gives 500,000 or so distinct CDR3 sequences in total; about 13% of them show up just once. The ten largest clones take up around 0.98% of the sample. This sample also appeared in a second study, on yellow fever vaccine responses in identical twins.

Sequenced sample: CD4+ T cells sorted from blood. The source of these receptors is a woman aged 18-35 years in good health.

The chain is built from TRBV12-3 or TRBV12-4 and TRBJ2-2; no reliable D call. There are 15 residues in the CDR3. The V and J ends lost 5 bases and 0 bases respectively, with 10 bases between them. Written as DNA, the CDR3 is TGTGCCAGCAGTGGGTCCCTGGCGAACACCGGGGAGCTGTTTTTT. It codes for CASSGSLANTGELFF.

In its sample, this clonotype was seen a few times. At one of its ends the junction is not consistent with the germline gene, which may arise from a read error. The chain is built from TRBV7-7 and TRBJ2-1, with D perhaps being TRBD1 or TRBD2 (5 bases each). This CDR3 has 15 amino acids. Germline CDR1 and CDR2: SSHAT and FNYEAQ (reference sequence). The DNA of the CDR3 is TGTGCTAGCAGCTCCTCCGGGGCCTCCTACAATGAGCAGTTCTTC. Translating it yields CASSSSGASYNEQFF.

Many counts were recorded for this clonotype. This rearrangement joins TRBV5-1 to TRBJ2-3; 14 bases match TRBD2. The CDR3 is 15 residues long. Germline CDR1 reads SGHRS; CDR2 reads YFSETQ. With V trimmed by 4 bases and J by 8 bases, 6 bases remained unmatched. The CDR3 region has the DNA TGCGCCAGCAGCCCCTTGGGACTAGCGGGGGTTACGCAGTATTTT. It specifies CASSPLGLAGVTQYF.

The chain links TRBV11-1 to TRBJ2-5; tentative D call: TRBD2 (6 bases). The germline gives CDR1 SGHAT, CDR2 FQDESV (reference sequence). Trimming shortened V by 2 bases and J by 5 bases, and 18 bases separated the two germline ends. The CDR3 is 16 amino acids. The CDR3 is CASSLIRSGVRETQYF. In DNA form, the CDR3 reads TGTGCCAGCAGCTTAATTCGTTCGGGAGTCCGTGAGACCCAGTACTTC.

The chain recombines TRBV20-1 with TRBJ1-6; D uncertain. The CDR3 totals 12 residues. CDR1 is DFQATT and CDR2 is SNEGSKA in the germline V gene (reference sequence). Trimming took 6 bases from V and 7 from J, leaving 10 bases between them. The CDR3, as DNA: TGCAGTGCCTCGGCGCAAAATTCACCCCTCCACTTT. It specifies CSASAQNSPLHF.

This clonotype was observed a handful of times. The chain couples TRBV7-6 to TRBJ2-1; the match to TRBD1 covers 9 bases. In germline, CDR1 is SGHVS, CDR2 FNYEAQ. The CDR3 extends over 15 amino acids. J gave up 6 bases and V 5 bases, and 8 bases lay outside the gene matches. In DNA, the CDR3 is TGTGCCAGCAGCGGCTGGGACAGGGTGAGCAATGAGCAGTTCTTC. This codes for CASSGWDRVSNEQFF.

This clonotype was observed a handful of times. The V gene is TRBV20-1, the J gene TRBJ1-2; D unresolved. This CDR3 comprises 11 residues. V gave up 3 bases and J gave up 8 bases, with 10 bases separating them. CDR1 and CDR2 (germline): DFQATT, SNEGSKA (reference sequence). In DNA form, the CDR3 reads TGCAGTGCTAGTAAAAGGAGCGGCTACACCTTC. Translating gives CSASKRSGYTF.

The rearrangement links TRBV3-1 to TRBJ1-5; tentatively, D is TRBD1 (6 bases). Trimming took 4 bases from V and 1 from J, leaving 11 bases between them. Germline V gene sequence: CDR1 LGHDT, CDR2 YNNKEL (reference sequence). This CDR3 is 15 amino acids long. The CDR3 spells CASSPGTPSNQPQHF. CDR3 nucleotide sequence: TGTGCCAGCAGCCCCGGGACACCAAGCAATCAGCCCCAGCATTTT.

The rearrangement uses TRBV3-1 and TRBJ1-2; D perhaps matches TRBD1 (5 bases). Germline V gives CDR1 LGHDT, CDR2 YNNKEL (reference sequence). This CDR3 has 14 residues. V lost 2 bases and J lost 4, with 11 bases in between. CDR3 nucleotides: TGTGCCAGCAGCCAAAATCGGGGCGGCTATGGCTACACCTTC. Protein product: CASSQNRGGYGYTF.

The chain couples TRBV27 to TRBJ1-5; 7 bases fit TRBD1. CDR3 length equals 15 residues. Germline values: CDR1 MNHEY, CDR2 SMNVEV (reference sequence). Germline trimming cut 5 bases from V and 0 bases from J; bases unmatched to any gene: 4. The CDR3 sequence: CASSPRTGSNQPQHF. The CDR3 DNA reads as TGTGCCAGCAGTCCCAGGACAGGTAGCAATCAGCCCCAGCATTTT.

J is TRBJ2-7 and V is TRBV12-3 or TRBV12-4; 8 nucleotides agree with TRBD1. The CDR3 consists of 14 residues. V was pared by 6 bases and J by 5 bases, with 9 bases of the junction left unmatched. CDR3 region: CASRSGTGSNEQYF. CDR3 nucleotide sequence: TGTGCCAGCAGGTCCGGGACAGGTTCGAACGAGCAGTACTTC.

The sample holds many counts of this clonotype. V gene TRBV2 combines with J gene TRBJ2-3, with 9 bases aligning to TRBD2. Trimming at V came to 4 bases and at J to 1 base, leaving 9 bases not matched to a gene. The CDR3 is 17 residues long. CDR1 and CDR2 from the germline V gene are SNHLY and FYNNEI. This chain's CDR3 is CASSGKSGGSRTDTQYF. Here the CDR3 DNA reads TGTGCCAGCAGTGGAAAGAGCGGGGGGTCCCGCACAGATACGCAGTATTTT. Complete variable domain (other parts from reference TRBV2 and TRBJ2-3): EPEVTQTPSHQVTQMGQEVILRCVPISNHLYFYWYRQILGQKVEFLVSFYNNEISEKSEIFDDQFSVERPDGSNFTLKIRSTKLEDSAMYFCASSGKSGGSRTDTQYFGPGTRLTVL.

In its sample, this clonotype was seen many times. The chain employs TRBV20-1 and TRBJ2-5, with unresolved D. CDR3 length: 15 residues. Between the trimmed V and J ends, which lost 4 bases and 2 bases, there was a span of 17 bases. CDR1 and CDR2 (germline): DFQATT, SNEGSKA (reference sequence). The CDR3 DNA follows: TGCAGTGCTACCGCTTTTATGACACCACAAGAGACCCAGTACTTC. It encodes CSATAFMTPQETQYF.

This clonotype was seen many times. The chain has TRBV5-1 and TRBJ2-1; 8 nucleotides align to TRBD2. This CDR3 spans 15 amino acids. Unmatched junction bases numbered 13, after V lost 5 bases and J lost 9 bases. The germline gives CDR1 SGHRS, CDR2 YFSETQ. The CDR3 reads CASSLQERGMGEQFF. The CDR3 DNA reads as TGCGCCAGCAGTCTACAGGAGCGGGGGATGGGTGAGCAGTTCTTC.

The J gene is TRBJ2-7, the V gene TRBV6-1, with 8 bases lining up with TRBD1. The CDR3 covers 17 residues. Germline V gene sequence: CDR1 MNHNS, CDR2 SASEGT. Germline trimming cut 5 bases from V and 0 bases from J; bases unmatched to any gene: 12. The CDR3 is CASSPASQGAFSYEQYF. The CDR3 nucleotides read TGTGCCAGCAGTCCCGCAAGCCAGGGGGCTTTCTCCTACGAGCAGTACTTC.

The rearrangement joins TRBV12-3 or TRBV12-4 to TRBJ2-7; 8 positions agree with TRBD2. This CDR3 comprises 16 residues. Trimming cost V 1 base and J 4 bases; bases outside gene matches: 9. The CDR3 sequence is CASSLDRVAGSYEQYF. CDR3 nucleotide sequence: TGTGCCAGCAGTTTAGACAGGGTAGCGGGATCTTACGAGCAGTACTTC.

The table lists this clonotype with a few counts. The chain couples TRBV5-1 to TRBJ2-3; 9 nucleotides agree with TRBD2. Unmatched junction bases numbered 7, after V lost 3 bases and J lost 2 bases. The CDR3 is made up of 16 amino acids. The V gene's germline CDR1 is SGHRS and CDR2 YFSETQ. CDR3 DNA: TGCGCCAGCAGCTCAACGCGGGGGGGCCCCACAGATACGCAGTATTTT. The encoded protein is CASSSTRGGPTDTQYF.

This clonotype was seen only a few times. V usage is TRBV24-1 and J usage is TRBJ2-1, with TRBD2 matching 7 bases. The CDR3 sequence is 16 residues long. Germline CDR1 and CDR2: KGHDR and SFDVKD. The ends lost 3 bases at V and 2 bases at J; junction bases unmatched: 6. The DNA for the CDR3 is TGTGCCACCAGTGATCCCGCTGCGGGGGCCTACAATGAGCAGTTCTTC. It translates to CATSDPAAGAYNEQFF.